The T cell receptor beta chain under discussion was sequenced for a study of T-cell memory formation after mild COVID-19. The study, taken as a whole, reports: Contracting clones localized mainly to CM and EM when CD4+ and mainly to EMRA when CD8+.

In the case of this clonotype: Its antigen remains unidentified.

TCRdb re-called the 5' RACE reads with MiXCR, one entry per CDR3 protein. The sample has about 540,000 distinct CDR3 sequences; about a fifth are singletons. Trimming removed 4 bases from V and 0 bases from J, with 7 bases in between. The V gene's germline CDR1 is MNHEY and CDR2 SVGAGI. The CDR3 covers 14 residues. The chain joins TRBV6-5 to TRBJ1-3, with a possible D match to TRBD1 (5 bases). The sequence was obtained from an adult woman who had mild COVID-19 (a few samples of this study predate the infection). Cell type and time point are not known. The material sequenced was PBMCs or a T cell subset sorted from them (not recorded which). The CDR3 reads CASSWTISGNTIYF. CDR3 DNA: TGTGCCAGCAGTTGGACAATCTCTGGAAACACCATATATTTT.